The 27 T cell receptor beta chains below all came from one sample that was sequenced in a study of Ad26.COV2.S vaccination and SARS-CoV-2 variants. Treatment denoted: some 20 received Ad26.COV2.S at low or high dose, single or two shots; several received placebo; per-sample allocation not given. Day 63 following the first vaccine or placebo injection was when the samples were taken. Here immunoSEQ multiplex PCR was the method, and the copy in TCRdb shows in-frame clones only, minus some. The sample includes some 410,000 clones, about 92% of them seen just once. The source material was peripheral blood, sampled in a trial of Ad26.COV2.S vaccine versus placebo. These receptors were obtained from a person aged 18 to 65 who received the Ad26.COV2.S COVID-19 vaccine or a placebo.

The CDR3 protein is CATLPIPGTGGETQYF. The CDR3 DNA follows: TGTGCCACCCTTCCAATTCCCGGGACAGGGGGAGAGACCCAGTACTTC. The chain joins TRBV27 to TRBJ2-5, with 11 bases aligning to TRBD1. Germline CDR1 and CDR2: MNHEY and SMNVEV (reference sequence). CDR3 length: 16 amino acids. V lost 10 bases to trimming and J lost 4 bases; unmatched junction nucleotides: 14.

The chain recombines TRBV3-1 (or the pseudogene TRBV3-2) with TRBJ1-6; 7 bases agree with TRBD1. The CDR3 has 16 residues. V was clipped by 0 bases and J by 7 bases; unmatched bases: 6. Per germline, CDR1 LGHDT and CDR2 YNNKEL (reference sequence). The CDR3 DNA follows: TGTGCCAGCAGCCAAGATCCGGGGACAGCAAATTCACCCCTCCACTTT. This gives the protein CASSQDPGTANSPLHF.

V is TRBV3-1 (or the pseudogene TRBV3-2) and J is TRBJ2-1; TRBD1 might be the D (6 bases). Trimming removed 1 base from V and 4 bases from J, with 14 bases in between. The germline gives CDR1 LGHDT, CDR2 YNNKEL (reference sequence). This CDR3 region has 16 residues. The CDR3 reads CASSQGVGQTYNEQFF. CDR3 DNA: TGTGCCAGCAGCCAAGGGGTGGGACAAACTTACAATGAGCAGTTCTTC.

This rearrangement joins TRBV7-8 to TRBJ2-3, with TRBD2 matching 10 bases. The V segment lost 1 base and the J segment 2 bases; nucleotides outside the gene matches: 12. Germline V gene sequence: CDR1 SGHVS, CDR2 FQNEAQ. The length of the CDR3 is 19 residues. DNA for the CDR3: TGTGCCAGCAGCTTAGTTTGGCCTAGCGGGGGCTTATCCACAGATACGCAGTATTTT. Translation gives CASSLVWPSGGLSTDTQYF. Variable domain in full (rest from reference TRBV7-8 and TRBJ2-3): GAGVSQSPRYKVAKRGQDVALRCDPISGHVSLFWYQQALGQGPEFLTYFQNEAQLDKSGLPSDRFFAERPEGSVSTLKIQRTQQEDSAVYLCASSLVWPSGGLSTDTQYFGPGTRLTVL.

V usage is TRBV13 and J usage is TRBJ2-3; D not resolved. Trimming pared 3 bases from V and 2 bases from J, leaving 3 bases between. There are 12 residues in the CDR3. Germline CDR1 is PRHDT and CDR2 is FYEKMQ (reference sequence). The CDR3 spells CASSFNTDTQYF. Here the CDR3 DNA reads TGTGCCAGCAGCTTTAACACAGATACGCAGTATTTT.

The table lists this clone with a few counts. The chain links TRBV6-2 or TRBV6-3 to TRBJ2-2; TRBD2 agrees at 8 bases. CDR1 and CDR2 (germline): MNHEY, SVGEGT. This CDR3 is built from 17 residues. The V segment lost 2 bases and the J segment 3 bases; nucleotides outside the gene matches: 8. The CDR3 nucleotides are TGTGCCAGCAGTTACCCGTCCCGGGAGGGCCACACCGGGGAGCTGTTTTTT. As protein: CASSYPSREGHTGELFF.

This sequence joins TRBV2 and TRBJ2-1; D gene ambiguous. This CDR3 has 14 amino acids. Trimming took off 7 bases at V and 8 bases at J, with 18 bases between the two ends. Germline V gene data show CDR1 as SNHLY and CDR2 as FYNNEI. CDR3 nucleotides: TGTGCCAGCATGGGAACCCGGCCTAGACATGAGCAGTTCTTC. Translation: CASMGTRPRHEQFF. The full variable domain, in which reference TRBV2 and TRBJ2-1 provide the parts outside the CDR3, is EPEVTQTPSHQVTQMGQEVILRCVPISNHLYFYWYRQILGQKVEFLVSFYNNEISEKSEIFDDQFSVERPDGSNFTLKIRSTKLEDSAMYFCASMGTRPRHEQFFGPGTRLTVL.

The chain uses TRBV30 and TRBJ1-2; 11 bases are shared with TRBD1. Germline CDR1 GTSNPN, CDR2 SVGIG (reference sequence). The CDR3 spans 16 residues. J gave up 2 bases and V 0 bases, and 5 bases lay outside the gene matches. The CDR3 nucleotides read TGTGCCTGGAGTGTACCCGGGACAGGGGGGAACTATGGCTACACCTTC. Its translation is CAWSVPGTGGNYGYTF.

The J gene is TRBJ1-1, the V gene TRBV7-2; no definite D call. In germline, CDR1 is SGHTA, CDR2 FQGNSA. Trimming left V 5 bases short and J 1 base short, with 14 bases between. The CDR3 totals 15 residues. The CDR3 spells CASSPPGRQNTEAFF. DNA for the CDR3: TGTGCCAGCAGCCCGCCCGGCAGGCAGAACACTGAAGCTTTCTTT. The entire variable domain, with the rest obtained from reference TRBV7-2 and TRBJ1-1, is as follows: GAGVSQSPSNKVTEKGKDVELRCDPISGHTALYWYRQSLGQGLEFLIYFQGNSAPDKSGLPSDRFSAERTGGSVSTLTIQRTQQEDSAVYLCASSPPGRQNTEAFFGQGTRLTVV.

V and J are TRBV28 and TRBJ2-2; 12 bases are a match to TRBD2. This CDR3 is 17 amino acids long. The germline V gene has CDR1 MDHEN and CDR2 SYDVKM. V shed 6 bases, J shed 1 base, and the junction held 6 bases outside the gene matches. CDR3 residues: CASRDLAGGMNTGELFF. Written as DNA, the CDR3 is TGTGCCAGCAGGGACCTAGCGGGGGGGATGAACACCGGGGAGCTGTTTTTT.

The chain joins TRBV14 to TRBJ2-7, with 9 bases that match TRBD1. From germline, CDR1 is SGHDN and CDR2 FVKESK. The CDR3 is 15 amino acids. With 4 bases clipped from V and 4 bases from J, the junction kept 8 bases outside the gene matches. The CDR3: CASSLRTGVWYEQYF. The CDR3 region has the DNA TGTGCCAGCAGCCTAAGGACAGGGGTTTGGTACGAGCAGTACTTC.

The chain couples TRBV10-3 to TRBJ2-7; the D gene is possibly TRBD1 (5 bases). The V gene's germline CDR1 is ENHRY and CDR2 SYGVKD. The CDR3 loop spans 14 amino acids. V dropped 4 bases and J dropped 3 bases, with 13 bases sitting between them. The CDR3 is CAISGGKRNYEQYF. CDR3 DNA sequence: TGTGCCATCAGTGGGGGCAAGAGGAACTACGAGCAGTACTTC.

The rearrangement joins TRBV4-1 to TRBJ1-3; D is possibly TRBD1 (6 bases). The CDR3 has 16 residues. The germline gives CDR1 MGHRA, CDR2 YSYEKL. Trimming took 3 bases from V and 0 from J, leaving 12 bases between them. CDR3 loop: CASSHVGRGSGNTIYF. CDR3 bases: TGCGCCAGCAGCCATGTAGGCAGGGGCTCTGGAAACACCATATATTTT.

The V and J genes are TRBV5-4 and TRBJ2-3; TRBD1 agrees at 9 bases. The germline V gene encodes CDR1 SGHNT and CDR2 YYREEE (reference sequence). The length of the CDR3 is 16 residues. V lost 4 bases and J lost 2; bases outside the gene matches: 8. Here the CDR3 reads CASSLGQGSDTDTQYF. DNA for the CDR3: TGTGCCAGCAGCCTGGGACAGGGCAGCGACACAGATACGCAGTATTTT. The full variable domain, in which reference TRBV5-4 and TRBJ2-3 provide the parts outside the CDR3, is ETGVTQSPTHLIKTRGQQVTLRCSSQSGHNTVSWYQQALGQGPQFIFQYYREEENGRGNFPPRFSGLQFPNYSSELNVNALELDDSALYLCASSLGQGSDTDTQYFGPGTRLTVL.

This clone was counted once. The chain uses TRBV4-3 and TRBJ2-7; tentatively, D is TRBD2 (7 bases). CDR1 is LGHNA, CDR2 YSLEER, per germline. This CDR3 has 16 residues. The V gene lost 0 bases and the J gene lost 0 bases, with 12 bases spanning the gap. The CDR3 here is CASSQERGGTSYEQYF. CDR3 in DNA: TGCGCCAGCAGCCAAGAGAGGGGGGGTACCTCCTACGAGCAGTACTTC.

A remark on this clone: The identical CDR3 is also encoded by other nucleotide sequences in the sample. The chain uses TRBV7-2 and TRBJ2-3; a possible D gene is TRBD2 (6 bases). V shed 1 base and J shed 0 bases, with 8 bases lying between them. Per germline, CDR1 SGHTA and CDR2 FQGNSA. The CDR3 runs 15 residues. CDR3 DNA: TGTGCCAGCAGCTTAGTGGGGGGTAGCACAGATACGCAGTATTTT. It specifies CASSLVGGSTDTQYF.

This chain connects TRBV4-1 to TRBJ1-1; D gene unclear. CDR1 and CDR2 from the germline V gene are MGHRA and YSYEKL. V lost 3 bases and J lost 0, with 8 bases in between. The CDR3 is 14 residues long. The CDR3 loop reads CASSHRTVNTEAFF. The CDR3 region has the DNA TGCGCCAGCAGCCACCGGACGGTGAACACTGAAGCTTTCTTT.

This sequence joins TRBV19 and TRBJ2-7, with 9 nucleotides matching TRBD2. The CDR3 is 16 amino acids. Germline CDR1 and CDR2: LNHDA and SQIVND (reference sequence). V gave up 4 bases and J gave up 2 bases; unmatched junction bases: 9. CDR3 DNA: TGTGCCAGTAGTACCCCGTCTCTAGCGGGGACCTACGAGCAGTACTTC. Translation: CASSTPSLAGTYEQYF.

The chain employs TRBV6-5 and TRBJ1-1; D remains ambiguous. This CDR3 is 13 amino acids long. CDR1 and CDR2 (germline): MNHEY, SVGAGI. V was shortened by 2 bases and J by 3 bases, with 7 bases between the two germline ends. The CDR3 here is CASSYQFYTEAFF. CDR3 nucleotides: TGTGCCAGCAGTTACCAGTTTTACACTGAAGCTTTCTTT.

The CDR3 reads CASSPPRQVAKNIQYF. The CDR3 bases are TGTGCCAGCAGTCCCCCCCGACAGGTTGCCAAAAACATTCAGTACTTC. V gene TRBV27 combines with J gene TRBJ2-4; tentatively, D is TRBD1 (6 bases). Per germline, CDR1 MNHEY and CDR2 SMNVEV (reference sequence). Trimming pared 5 bases from V and 1 base from J, leaving 15 bases between. There are 16 residues in the CDR3.

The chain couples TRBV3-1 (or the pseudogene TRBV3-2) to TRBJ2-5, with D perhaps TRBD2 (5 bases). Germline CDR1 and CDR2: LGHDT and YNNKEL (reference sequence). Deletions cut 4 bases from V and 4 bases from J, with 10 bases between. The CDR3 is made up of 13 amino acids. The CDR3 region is CASSPSGIETQYF. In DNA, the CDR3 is TGTGCCAGCAGCCCGTCCGGGATAGAGACCCAGTACTTC.

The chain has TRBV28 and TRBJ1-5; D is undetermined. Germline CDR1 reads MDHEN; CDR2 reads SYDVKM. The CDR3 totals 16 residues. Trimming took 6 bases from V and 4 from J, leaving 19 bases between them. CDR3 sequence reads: CASRREGPSGNQPQHF. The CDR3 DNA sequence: TGTGCCAGCAGGCGGGAGGGCCCCTCAGGAAATCAGCCCCAGCATTTT.

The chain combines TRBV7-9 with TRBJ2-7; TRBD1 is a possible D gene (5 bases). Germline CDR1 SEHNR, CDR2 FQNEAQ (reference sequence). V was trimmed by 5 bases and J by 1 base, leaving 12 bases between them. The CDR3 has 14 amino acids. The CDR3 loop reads CASSRNQGSYEQYF. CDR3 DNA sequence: TGTGCCAGCAGCAGGAATCAGGGTTCCTACGAGCAGTACTTC. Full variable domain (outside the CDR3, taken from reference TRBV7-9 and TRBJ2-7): DTGVSQNPRHKITKRGQNVTFRCDPISEHNRLYWYRQTLGQGPEFLTYFQNEAQLEKSRLLSDRFSAERPKGSFSTLEIQRTEQGDSAMYLCASSRNQGSYEQYFGPGTRLTVT.

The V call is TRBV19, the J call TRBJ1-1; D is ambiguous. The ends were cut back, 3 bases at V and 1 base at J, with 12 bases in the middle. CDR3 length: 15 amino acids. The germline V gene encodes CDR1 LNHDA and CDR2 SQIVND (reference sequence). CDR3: CASSISHRGNTEAFF. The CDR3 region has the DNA TGTGCCAGTAGTATTTCTCACCGGGGGAACACTGAAGCTTTCTTT.

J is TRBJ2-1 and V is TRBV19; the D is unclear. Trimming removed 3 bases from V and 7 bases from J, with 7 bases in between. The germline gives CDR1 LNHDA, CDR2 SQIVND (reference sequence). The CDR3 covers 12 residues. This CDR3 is CASSIFGNEQFF. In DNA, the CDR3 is TGTGCCAGTAGTATTTTTGGGAATGAGCAGTTCTTC.

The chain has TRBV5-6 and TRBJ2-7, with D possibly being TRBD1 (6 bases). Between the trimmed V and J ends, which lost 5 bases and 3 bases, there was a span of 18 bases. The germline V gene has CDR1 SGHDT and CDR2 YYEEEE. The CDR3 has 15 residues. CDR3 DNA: TGTGCCAGCAGTTGGGCAACCACAGGGATCTACGAGCAGTACTTC. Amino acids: CASSWATTGIYEQYF.

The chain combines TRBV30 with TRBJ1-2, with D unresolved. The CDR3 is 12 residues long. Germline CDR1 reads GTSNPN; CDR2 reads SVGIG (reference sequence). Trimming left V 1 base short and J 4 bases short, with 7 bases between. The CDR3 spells CAWSDRPYGYTF. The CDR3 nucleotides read TGTGCCTGGAGTGACCGTCCCTATGGCTACACCTTC.